One T cell receptor (beta chain) is described in this entry. Its target is not known. The CDR3 contains 14 residues. The data belong to a study of blood T cells in healthy people across ages. Overall study results and limits: It was not possible, with unsorted PBMCs, to conclusively compare naive and antigen-experienced cells. Age showed a roughly linear inverse relationship with TCR beta diversity per million T cells.

With a J-beta primer mix and a sample-barcoded 5' primer, a second PCR ran about 7 to 11 cycles. TCRdb itself ran the 5' RACE reads through MiXCR, one entry per CDR3 protein. The data show 1.5 million or so distinct CDR3 sequences, 42% seen once. This TCR derives from a woman under 30 in good health. The sequenced sample was blood. The gene calls are TRBV12-3 or TRBV12-4 and TRBJ2-1; D may be TRBD1 (6 bases). Gene TRBJ2-7 matches the end of the DNA better, so the J call may be wrong. CDR3 in DNA: TGTGCCAGCAGTCCACTAGGTAGGGACAATGAGCAGTACTTC. Protein product: CASSPLGRDNEQYF.